The 7 T cell receptor beta chains reported below all come from one sample, sequenced in a study of neurological immune-mediated disorders. A single record per CDR3 protein comes from TCRdb applying MiXCR to the 5' RACE reads. The data show tens of thousands of distinct CDR3 sequences, 10% to 15% seen once. The sample was PBMCs. These receptors were collected from a woman aged 55-70 years with HTLV-1-associated myelopathy (HAM/TSP).

This clonotype has just a few counts. J is TRBJ1-1 and V is TRBV27, with 9 positions matching TRBD1. J lost 7 bases, V lost 1 base, and 10 bases had no gene match. Germline lookup yields CDR1 MNHEY and CDR2 SMNVEV (reference sequence). This CDR3 spans 16 amino acids. The CDR3 DNA reads as TGTGCCAGCAGTTTATTCCCGTACAGGGGGCAGAATGAAGCTTTCTTT. Its translation: CASSLFPYRGQNEAFF.

This clonotype was detected ten times or more. The V call is TRBV18, the J call TRBJ1-2, with 8 bases matching TRBD1. The CDR3 extends over 13 amino acids. The V gene's germline CDR1 is KGHSH and CDR2 LQKENI. V gave up 5 bases and J gave up 2 bases; unmatched junction bases: 1. This CDR3 is CASSRQGNYGYTF. As DNA, the CDR3 is TGTGCCAGCTCAAGACAGGGGAACTATGGCTACACCTTC.

This clonotype occurred many times. The V call is TRBV20-1, the J call TRBJ1-5; 8 bases are shared with TRBD1. The CDR3 length is 14 residues. Per germline, CDR1 DFQATT and CDR2 SNEGSKA (reference sequence). The V segment lost 2 bases and the J segment 2 bases; nucleotides outside the gene matches: 2. For the CDR3, the DNA is TGCAGTGCTAGAAAGACAGGGGGCAATCAGCCCCAGCATTTT. Residues: CSARKTGGNQPQHF.

In this sample, this clonotype turned up many times. The genes are TRBV20-1 and TRBJ1-1; D not resolved. The germline V gene encodes CDR1 DFQATT and CDR2 SNEGSKA (reference sequence). V was pared by 1 base and J by 2 bases, with 11 bases between. The CDR3 is made up of 14 amino acids. The CDR3 region has the DNA TGCAGTGCTAGAGTAGGTTACCGAAACACTGAAGCTTTCTTT. The encoded protein is CSARVGYRNTEAFF.

The V gene is TRBV20-1, the J gene TRBJ2-3, with 9 nucleotides matching TRBD2. Germline assignment: CDR1 DFQATT and CDR2 SNEGSKA (reference sequence). This CDR3 region has 15 residues. Germline trimming cut 4 bases from V and 7 bases from J; bases unmatched to any gene: 12. The CDR3 is CSATRRGGLRNTQYF. The DNA of the CDR3 is TGCAGTGCTACCCGGCGGGGGGGGCTCAGGAATACGCAGTATTTT.

At least ten counts were recorded for this clonotype. The V call is TRBV12-3 or TRBV12-4, the J call TRBJ1-5; no reliable D call. The V end lost 1 base, the J end lost 7 bases, and 8 bases lay between the germline ends. The CDR3 spans 13 residues. The DNA of the CDR3 is TGTGCCAGCAGTTTAGAACAGAGACAGCCCCAGCATTTT. Protein sequence: CASSLEQRQPQHF.

This clonotype was observed many times. The rearrangement links TRBV14 to TRBJ2-3; unclear D gene. Trimming left V 4 bases short and J 0 bases short, with 11 bases between. CDR3 length: 15 amino acids. Germline CDR1 and CDR2: SGHDN and FVKESK. CDR3 DNA: TGTGCCAGCAGCCTATTAAGGACCAGCACAGATACGCAGTATTTT. This encodes CASSLLRTSTDTQYF.